The 25 T cell receptor beta chains reported below all come from one sample, sequenced in a study of Graves' ophthalmopathy and Graves' hyperthyroidism listed by TCRdb under 2018. Sequencer: Illumina HiSeq 2000. For repertoire sequencing, the TCR beta CDR3 regions were amplified from RNA transcripts. HTBI primers and the Qiagen OneStep RT-PCR kit were used in a first-round RT-PCR, which was followed by a second-round multiplex PCR, size selection and purification. Using fastp trimming at Q25 and MiXCR clonotype assembly, TCRdb reanalyzed the public sequencing data and kept in-frame beta chains. Here each entry gathers all rows of one CDR3 protein and keeps the most common genes and DNA. The sample records 350,000 to 450,000 distinct CDR3 sequences, around a fifth of which are singletons. Approximately 3.2% of the sample is held by the ten biggest clonotypes. The sequenced sample was peripheral blood. The source of these receptors is a woman in her late teens or twenties with stable Graves' hyperthyroidism. Donor details come from another sample of the same person, matched by shared clones.

This clonotype was found many times. V and J are TRBV24-1 and TRBJ1-1; no clear D gene. The CDR3 totals 13 residues. Deletions cut 3 bases from V and 8 bases from J, with 12 bases between. The germline gives CDR1 KGHDR, CDR2 SFDVKD. This chain's CDR3 is CATSDHSEGEAFF. Here the CDR3 DNA reads TGTGCCACCAGTGATCACTCGGAAGGGGAAGCTTTCTTT.

This clonotype was seen many times. The V call is TRBV19, the J call TRBJ1-1; tentative D call: TRBD1 (5 bases). Germline CDR1 and CDR2: LNHDA and SQIVND (reference sequence). V gave up 4 bases and J gave up 7 bases, with 19 bases separating them. The CDR3 runs 15 residues. The CDR3 DNA sequence: TGTGCCAGTAGTACGTTATCGACAGCCATGATTGAAGCTTTCTTT. Translation gives CASSTLSTAMIEAFF.

This clonotype appeared many times. The rearrangement uses TRBV11-2 and TRBJ2-7; D is ambiguous. CDR1 SGHAT and CDR2 FQNNGV come from the germline V gene. This CDR3 is 11 amino acids long. V lost 1 base to trimming and J lost 10 bases, with 8 bases between them. The CDR3 DNA is TGTGCCAGCAGCTTAGGGTCAAATCAGTACTTC. Amino acids: CASSLGSNQYF.

The sample holds many counts of this clonotype. The chain links TRBV27 to TRBJ2-5; no clear D gene. The germline gives CDR1 MNHEY, CDR2 SMNVEV (reference sequence). This CDR3 is built from 13 residues. V was trimmed by 2 bases and J by 4 bases, leaving 8 bases between them. The CDR3 DNA sequence: TGTGCCAGCAGTTTAGGGCCGATAGAGACCCAGTACTTC. It encodes CASSLGPIETQYF.

There are many counts of this clonotype. V gene TRBV7-2 combines with J gene TRBJ2-7; 7 bases are a match to TRBD2. Germline V gene lookup returns CDR1 SGHTA and CDR2 FQGNSA. J gave up 2 bases and V 1 base, and 5 bases lay outside the gene matches. This CDR3 contains 15 residues. CDR3 bases: TGTGCCAGCAGCTTAGGCTCCCTAGCGGCCTACGAGCAGTACTTC. Its protein product is CASSLGSLAAYEQYF.

Details on this clonotype: This may come from a read error, since a much larger clone is one base off. The chain is built from TRBV20-1 and TRBJ1-5; D is unclear. The germline V gene encodes CDR1 DFQATT and CDR2 SNEGSKA (reference sequence). The CDR3 covers 12 residues. The CDR3 coding sequence is TGCAGTGCGGGCCGGAGCGATCAGCCCCAGCGTTTT. Translated: CSAGRSDQPQRF.

Only a few counts were recorded for this clonotype. This sequence joins TRBV6-1 and TRBJ2-5, with a possible D match to TRBD1 (6 bases). The CDR3 sequence is 15 residues long. The germline V gene encodes CDR1 MNHNS and CDR2 SASEGT. Deletions cut 6 bases from V and 2 bases from J, with 16 bases between. CDR3 DNA sequence: TGTGCCAGCAGCCCAAACCCGGGACAACAAGAGACCCAGTACTTC. It is translated as CASSPNPGQQETQYF.

This clonotype was counted a few times. J is TRBJ2-7 and V is TRBV7-8, with D possibly TRBD2 on 7 matching bases. Per the germline V gene, CDR1 is SGHVS and CDR2 is FQNEAQ. This CDR3 comprises 14 residues. Trimming left V 1 base short and J 6 bases short, with 13 bases between. The CDR3 reads CASSLERGAGEQYF. Written as DNA, the CDR3 is TGTGCCAGCAGCTTAGAACGGGGGGCGGGCGAGCAGTACTTC.

The chain uses TRBV11-2 and TRBJ1-1; 9 bases match TRBD1. CDR1 SGHAT and CDR2 FQNNGV come from the germline V gene. The CDR3 has 14 amino acids. Trimming removed 5 bases from V and 4 bases from J; junction bases left unmatched: 5. Written as DNA, the CDR3 is TGTGCCAGCAGCCACCCACAGGGGGCCACTGAAGCTTTCTTT. Translating gives CASSHPQGATEAFF.

This clonotype was recorded at least ten times. The rearrangement uses TRBV25-1 and TRBJ1-2, with 8 bases matching TRBD1. The ends lost 5 bases at V and 3 bases at J; junction bases unmatched: 14. Germline CDR1 is MGHDK and CDR2 is SYGVNS. This CDR3 spans 17 amino acids. In DNA, the CDR3 is TGTGCCAGCAGTCAGACGGGACAGGATATTCCCGACTATGGCTACACCTTC. It is translated as CASSQTGQDIPDYGYTF.

The rearrangement joins TRBV6-1 to TRBJ2-5; 8 nucleotides agree with TRBD1. This CDR3 is built from 15 residues. Germline-derived CDR1 and CDR2 are MNHNS and SASEGT. Trimming took 6 bases from V and 5 from J; bases not matched to a gene: 11. In nucleotides, the CDR3 is TGTGCCAGCAGATCTGGACAGGGCGGGCGTGAGACCCAGTACTTC. Its protein is CASRSGQGGRETQYF.

This clonotype was seen more than once but under ten times. V is TRBV6-5 and J is TRBJ2-7; 10 bases align to TRBD1. The V gene end was trimmed by 5 bases and the J gene end by 1 base; junction bases not matched to a gene: 5. Looked up from germline, CDR1 is MNHEY and CDR2 is SVGAGI. The CDR3 sequence is 15 residues long. The DNA for the CDR3 is TGTGCCAGCAGTAACCGGGACAGGGGATCCTACGAGCAGTACTTC. It translates to CASSNRDRGSYEQYF.

This clonotype was counted ten times or more. The chain has TRBV20-1 and TRBJ1-5, with no clear D. V gave up 0 bases and J gave up 4 bases, with 10 bases separating them. The CDR3 loop spans 14 amino acids. Per the germline V gene, CDR1 is DFQATT and CDR2 is SNEGSKA (reference sequence). CDR3: CSAREILGNQPQHF. The CDR3 DNA reads as TGCAGTGCTAGAGAGATCCTAGGAAATCAGCCCCAGCATTTT.

About this clonotype itself: The junction and the germline gene differ at one end; a read error may be behind it. This chain connects TRBV5-1 to TRBJ2-5, with TRBD2 matching over 14 bases. In germline, CDR1 is SGHRS, CDR2 YFSETQ. The length of the CDR3 is 16 residues. CDR3 in DNA: TGCGCCAGCAGCTTGGTTGGAGGACTAGCGGGAGGCTCGGTAGACTTC. It specifies CASSLVGGLAGGSVDF.

Many counts were recorded for this clonotype. The V and J genes are TRBV19 and TRBJ1-2; no definite D call. Between the trimmed V and J ends, which lost 1 base and 0 bases, there was a span of 9 bases. This CDR3 has 15 amino acids. Germline-derived CDR1 and CDR2 are LNHDA and SQIVND (reference sequence). The CDR3 here is CASSIGDNSNYGYTF. CDR3 nucleotides: TGTGCCAGTAGTATAGGCGACAATTCTAACTATGGCTACACCTTC.

Ten or more counts support this clonotype. CDR3 sequence: CASSLGVVTEAFF. Here the CDR3 DNA reads TGTGCCAGCAGTTTAGGGGTAGTCACTGAAGCTTTCTTT. The chain has TRBV12-3 or TRBV12-4 and TRBJ1-1; D is unclear. Deletions cut 1 base from V and 4 bases from J, with 7 bases between. This CDR3 comprises 13 residues.

This clonotype was seen more than once but under ten times. The chain is built from TRBV11-1 and TRBJ2-2; 14 bases agree with TRBD2. Germline loops: CDR1 SGHAT, CDR2 FQDESV (reference sequence). Trimming cost V 5 bases and J 6 bases; bases outside gene matches: 14. The CDR3 is 19 residues long. DNA for the CDR3: TGTGCCAGCAGCCCCGGTCCGGGACTAGCGGGAGCTCCAGCCGGGGAGCTGTTTTTT. The encoded protein is CASSPGPGLAGAPAGELFF.

This clonotype was counted ten times or more. The chain uses TRBV19 and TRBJ2-7; D may be TRBD1 (6 bases). The V end lost 7 bases, the J end lost 2 bases, and 12 bases lay between the germline ends. Germline lookup yields CDR1 LNHDA and CDR2 SQIVND (reference sequence). The CDR3 length is 13 residues. CDR3 coding DNA: TGTGCCAGTAACCCGACAGGAGCCTACGAGCAGTACTTC. Its protein product is CASNPTGAYEQYF. The full variable domain, rest sourced from reference TRBV19 and TRBJ2-7, is DGGITQSPKYLFRKEGQNVTLSCEQNLNHDAMYWYRQDPGQGLRLIYYSQIVNDFQKGDIAEGYSVSREKKESFPLTVTSAQKNPTAFYLCASNPTGAYEQYFGPGTRLTVT.

This clonotype appeared many times. The chain couples TRBV7-9 to TRBJ1-2, with D maybe TRBD1 (5 bases). This CDR3 contains 14 residues. The V gene lost 3 bases and the J gene lost 5 bases, with 13 bases spanning the gap. Looked up from germline, CDR1 is SEHNR and CDR2 is FQNEAQ (reference sequence). The CDR3, as DNA: TGTGCCAGCAGCTTCGCAGGTGGGGCTTATGGCTACACCTTC. As protein: CASSFAGGAYGYTF. The variable domain in full, completed from reference TRBV7-9 and TRBJ1-2, reads DTGVSQNPRHKITKRGQNVTFRCDPISEHNRLYWYRQTLGQGPEFLTYFQNEAQLEKSRLLSDRFSAERPKGSFSTLEIQRTEQGDSAMYLCASSFAGGAYGYTFGSGTRLTVV.

The CDR3 loop reads CASREEGQTFSGNTIYF. The DNA for the CDR3 is TGTGCCAGCAGAGAAGAGGGACAGACCTTCTCTGGAAACACCATATATTTT. This chain joins TRBV28 and TRBJ1-3; 7 bases are a match to TRBD1. The V gene end was trimmed by 6 bases and the J gene end by 0 bases; junction bases not matched to a gene: 11. CDR1 and CDR2 from the germline V gene are MDHEN and SYDVKM. The CDR3 consists of 17 residues.

The chain uses TRBV6-1 and TRBJ2-4; 7 bases align to TRBD1. Germline values: CDR1 MNHNS, CDR2 SASEGT. Trimming cost V 4 bases and J 0 bases; bases outside gene matches: 15. The CDR3 is made up of 19 amino acids. CDR3 sequence: CASSAPGQLLRLAKNIQYF. For the CDR3, the DNA is TGTGCCAGCAGTGCCCCGGGACAGCTTCTCAGGCTAGCCAAAAACATTCAGTACTTC.

The table lists this clonotype with many counts. The CDR3 DNA sequence: TGCGCCAGCAGCTTCAGACAGGGAGGAGGACTGAACACTGAAGCTTTCTTT. Translation gives CASSFRQGGGLNTEAFF. V gene TRBV5-1 combines with J gene TRBJ1-1; 7 bases map to TRBD1. Germline V lookup: CDR1 SGHRS, CDR2 YFSETQ. The CDR3 totals 17 residues. V shed 2 bases, J shed 0 bases, and the junction held 10 bases outside the gene matches.

Only a few counts were recorded for this clonotype. The chain joins TRBV2 to TRBJ2-2, with TRBD2 identical over 11 bases. Germline-derived CDR1 and CDR2 are SNHLY and FYNNEI. CDR3 size: 17 residues. Unmatched junction bases numbered 12, after V lost 6 bases and J lost 6 bases. CDR3 amino acids: CASSSHLAGGRSGELFF. CDR3 DNA sequence: TGTGCCAGCAGCAGCCATTTAGCGGGGGGGCGTTCCGGGGAGCTGTTTTTT.

This clonotype was detected ten times or more. The chain is built from TRBV24-1 and TRBJ2-2; 8 positions match TRBD1. The length of the CDR3 is 15 residues. V gave up 4 bases and J gave up 3 bases; unmatched junction bases: 3. Germline V gene sequence: CDR1 KGHDR, CDR2 SFDVKD. In DNA, the CDR3 is TGTGCCACCAGTGAGCCGGACAGGGACACCGGGGAGCTGTTTTTT. Its protein is CATSEPDRDTGELFF.

In its sample, this clonotype was seen many times. V is TRBV7-2 and J is TRBJ1-5; possibly TRBD1 for D (5 bases). The CDR3 totals 15 residues. CDR1 SGHTA and CDR2 FQGNSA come from the germline V gene. V lost 3 bases and J lost 0, with 9 bases in between. CDR3 sequence: CASSFMGLSNQPQHF. The CDR3 DNA follows: TGTGCCAGCAGCTTTATGGGGCTTAGCAATCAGCCCCAGCATTTT.